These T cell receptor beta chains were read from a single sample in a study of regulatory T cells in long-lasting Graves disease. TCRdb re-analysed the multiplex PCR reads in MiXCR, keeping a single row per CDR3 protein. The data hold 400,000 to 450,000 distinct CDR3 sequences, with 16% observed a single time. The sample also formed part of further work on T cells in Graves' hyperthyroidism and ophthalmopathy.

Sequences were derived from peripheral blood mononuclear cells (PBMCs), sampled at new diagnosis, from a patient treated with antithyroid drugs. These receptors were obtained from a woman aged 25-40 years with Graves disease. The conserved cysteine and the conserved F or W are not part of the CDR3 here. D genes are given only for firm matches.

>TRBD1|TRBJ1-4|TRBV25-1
ASSETGGLEKLF
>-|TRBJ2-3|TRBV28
ASSTTRSTDTQY
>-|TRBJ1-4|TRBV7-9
ASSLALGRGSLGTNEKLF
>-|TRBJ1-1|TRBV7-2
ASSPGFSEAF
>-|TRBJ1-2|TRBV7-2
ASSLTRSRDGYT
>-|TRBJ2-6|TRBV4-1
ASSLLGGPGANVLT
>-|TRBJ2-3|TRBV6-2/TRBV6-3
ASSYRIGESTDTQY
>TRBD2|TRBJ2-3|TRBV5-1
ASSLLGLAGSGTDTQY
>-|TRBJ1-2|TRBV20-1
SARVGRRLTYGYT
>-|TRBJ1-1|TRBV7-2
ASSSQENTEAF
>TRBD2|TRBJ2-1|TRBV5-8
ASRGAGTSLNNEQF
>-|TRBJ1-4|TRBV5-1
ASSLIGEKLF
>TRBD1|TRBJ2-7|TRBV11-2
ASSLVGTGIEQY
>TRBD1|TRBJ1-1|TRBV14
AILTDRDEAF
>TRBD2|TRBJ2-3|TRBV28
ASSFTSGLTDTQY
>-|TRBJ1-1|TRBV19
ASSISPDRYLNTEAF
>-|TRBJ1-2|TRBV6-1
ASSTRRGDGYT
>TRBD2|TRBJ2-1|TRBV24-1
ATGTSGRAGEQF
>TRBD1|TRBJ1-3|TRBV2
ASSTGGPTGNTIY
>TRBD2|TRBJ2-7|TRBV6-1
ASSPPWREGRYEQY
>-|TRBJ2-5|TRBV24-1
ATSDFGETQY
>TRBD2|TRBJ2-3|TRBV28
ASSLSGLAAITDTQY
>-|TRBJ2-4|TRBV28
ASRTLRDNQDIQY
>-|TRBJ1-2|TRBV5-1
ASSLGSGGEYYGYT
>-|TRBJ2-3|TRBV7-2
ASSVSKRDTQY
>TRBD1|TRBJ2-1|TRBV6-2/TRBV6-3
ASRDRGSYNEQF
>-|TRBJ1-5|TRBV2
ASRYGVNQPQH
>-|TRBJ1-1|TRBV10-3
AISESQQNTEAF
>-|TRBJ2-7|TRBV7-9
ASSRREGLAAGASYEQY
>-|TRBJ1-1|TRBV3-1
ASSHRERNTEAF
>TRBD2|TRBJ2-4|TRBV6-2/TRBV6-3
ASSYSTRGGAKNIQY
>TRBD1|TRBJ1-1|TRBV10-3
AISERDSEAF
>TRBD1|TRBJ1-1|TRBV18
ASSPWTGGGYTEAF
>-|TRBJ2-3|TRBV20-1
SASGAVGPSTDTQY
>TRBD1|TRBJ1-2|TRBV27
ASSSTGTGGLYGYT
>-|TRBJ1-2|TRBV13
ASSLSGTVDNYGYT
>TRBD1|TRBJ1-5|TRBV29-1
SVGQGADNQPQH
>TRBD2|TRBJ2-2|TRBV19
ASRLTSGLGTGELF
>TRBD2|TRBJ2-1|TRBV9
ASSARSSGSFGEQF
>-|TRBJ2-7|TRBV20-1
SARDWDQRVEQY
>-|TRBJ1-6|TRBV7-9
ASGEGARNSPLH
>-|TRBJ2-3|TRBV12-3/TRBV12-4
ASSFGRDSTDTQY
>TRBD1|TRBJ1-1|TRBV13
ASSRGQGTEAF
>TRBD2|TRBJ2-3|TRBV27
ASSLLGLAGVDTQY
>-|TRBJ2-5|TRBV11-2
ASRQDSQGWY
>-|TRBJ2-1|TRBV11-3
ASSLEGLGGTGNEQF
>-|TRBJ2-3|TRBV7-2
ASSLLVAGGLSTDTQY
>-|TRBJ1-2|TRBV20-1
SASPKVLWGYT
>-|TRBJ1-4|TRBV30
AWSALWDTNEKLF
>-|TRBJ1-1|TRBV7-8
ASSPFDVMNTEAF
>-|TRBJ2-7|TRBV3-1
ASSYFKGPSYEQY
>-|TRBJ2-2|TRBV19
ASSIGNTGELF
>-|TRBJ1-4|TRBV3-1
ASSQESGWAEKLF
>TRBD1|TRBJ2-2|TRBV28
ASSLAGTGYGGELF
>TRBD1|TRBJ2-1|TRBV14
ASSHGQGLYNEQF
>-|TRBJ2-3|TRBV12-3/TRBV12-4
ASSLKNTQY
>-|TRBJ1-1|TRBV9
ASSVKTYTEAF
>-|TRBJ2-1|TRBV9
ASSVGRDPTYNEQF